The 7 T cell receptor beta chains below were found in one sample sequenced in a study of blood T cell repertoires in COVID-19. Generated by immunoSEQ multiplex PCR, the TCRdb table keeps only in-frame clones and is missing some. Of 350,000 or so clones in the sample, approximately 91% were seen once. The sequencing sample was made of PBMCs or T cells enriched from blood (not recorded which). The receptor source for this set is a woman in her twenties or thirties who had been exposed to COVID-19.

The chain combines TRBV6-2 or TRBV6-3 with TRBJ2-7, with 9 bases that match TRBD1. The CDR3 is 15 amino acids. The V gene's germline CDR1 is MNHEY and CDR2 SVGEGT. Trimming cost V 5 bases and J 2 bases; bases outside gene matches: 7. CDR3 residues: CASSTPGQGTYEQYF. CDR3 in DNA: TGTGCCAGCAGTACGCCCGGACAGGGGACCTACGAGCAGTACTTC.

The chain couples TRBV7-2 to TRBJ2-1; 10 nucleotides line up with TRBD2. CDR1 is SGHTA and CDR2 is FQGNSA in the germline V gene. This CDR3 comprises 16 residues. The ends lost 1 base at V and 4 bases at J; junction bases unmatched: 4. Here the CDR3 reads CASSLVGTSAYNEQFF. The CDR3 DNA is TGTGCCAGCAGCTTAGTGGGGACTAGCGCGTACAATGAGCAGTTCTTC.

The V and J genes are TRBV24-1 and TRBJ1-2, with TRBD1 matching 9 bases. With V trimmed by 7 bases and J by 8 bases, 13 bases remained unmatched. The CDR3 is 15 amino acids. Germline V lookup: CDR1 KGHDR, CDR2 SFDVKD. CDR3 coding DNA: TGTGCCACCAGACCAACCGGGACAGGGACGGAAGGCTACACCTTC. Its protein is CATRPTGTGTEGYTF.

The chain recombines TRBV2 with TRBJ1-6; TRBD1 matches 7 bases. This CDR3 spans 13 amino acids. CDR1 is SNHLY, CDR2 FYNNEI, per germline. J gave up 9 bases and V 6 bases, and 5 bases lay outside the gene matches. The CDR3 spells CASRQGSVSPLHF. CDR3 bases: TGTGCCAGCAGACAGGGGTCGGTTTCACCCCTCCACTTT.

The J gene is TRBJ2-5, the V gene TRBV15; a weak D match, TRBD2 (5 bases). Between the trimmed V and J ends, which lost 1 base and 2 bases, there was a span of 8 bases. The CDR3 is 14 residues long. Looked up from germline, CDR1 is LNHNV and CDR2 is YYDKDF (reference sequence). CDR3: CATSRGQRQETQYF. The CDR3 region has the DNA TGTGCCACCAGCAGAGGGCAGCGGCAAGAGACCCAGTACTTC. Combining the CDR3 with reference TRBV15 and TRBJ2-5 gives the whole variable domain DAMVIQNPRYQVTQFGKPVTLSCSQTLNHNVMYWYQQKSSQAPKLLFHYYDKDFNNEADTPDNFQSRRPNTSFCFLDIRSPGLGDTAMYLCATSRGQRQETQYFGPGTRLLVL.

V and J are TRBV4-1 and TRBJ2-3; D is perhaps TRBD1 (7 bases). Germline values: CDR1 MGHRA, CDR2 YSYEKL. V lost 4 bases and J lost 2, with 19 bases in between. The CDR3 has 17 amino acids. This CDR3 is CASSPGGRGRTTDTQYF. For the CDR3, the DNA is TGCGCCAGCAGCCCCGGGGGTAGGGGGCGTACCACAGATACGCAGTATTTT.

This clone showed up many times. This chain joins TRBV4-1 and TRBJ2-7; TRBD2 matches 10 bases. The CDR3 sequence is 18 residues long. V shed 0 bases and J 6 bases; nucleotides not matched to a gene: 14. Germline V gives CDR1 MGHRA, CDR2 YSYEKL. CDR3: CASSQDLFGLAGVGEQYF. CDR3 nucleotide sequence: TGCGCCAGCAGCCAAGATCTTTTTGGGCTAGCGGGAGTCGGCGAGCAGTACTTC.